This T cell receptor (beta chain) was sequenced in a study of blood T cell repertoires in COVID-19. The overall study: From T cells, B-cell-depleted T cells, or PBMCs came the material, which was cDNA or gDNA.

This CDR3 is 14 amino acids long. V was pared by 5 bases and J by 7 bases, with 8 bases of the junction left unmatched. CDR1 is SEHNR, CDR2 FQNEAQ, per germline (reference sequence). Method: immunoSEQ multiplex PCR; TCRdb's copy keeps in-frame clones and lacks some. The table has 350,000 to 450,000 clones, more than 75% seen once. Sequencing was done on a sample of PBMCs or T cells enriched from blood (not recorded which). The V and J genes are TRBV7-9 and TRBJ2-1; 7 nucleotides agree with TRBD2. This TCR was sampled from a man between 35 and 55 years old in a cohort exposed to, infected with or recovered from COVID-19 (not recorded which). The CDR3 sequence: CASSPARERNEQFF. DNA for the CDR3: TGTGCCAGCAGCCCCGCGCGGGAGAGAAATGAGCAGTTCTTC.